Shown below are 10 T cell receptor beta chains from a single sample sequenced in a study of OX40 agonist ivuxolimab in advanced cancers. The method was immunoSEQ multiplex PCR; TCRdb's version includes in-frame clones alone and lacks a portion of them. The sample lists more than 55,000 clones, about 85% occurring once. Here the sequenced sample was CD4+ or CD8+ T cells sorted from blood, taken in a trial of the OX40 agonist ivuxolimab. Source of these receptors: an adult with an advanced solid tumor such as melanoma, head and neck, liver or kidney cancer.

This clone occurred once. The CDR3 sequence is CASSSVGGPMYNEQFF. CDR3 nucleotide sequence: TGTGCCAGCAGCTCGGTTGGGGGACCTATGTACAATGAGCAGTTCTTC. The chain employs TRBV11-2 and TRBJ2-1; the D gene could be TRBD1 or TRBD2 (5 bases each). Germline-derived CDR1 and CDR2 are SGHAT and FQNNGV. The germline V and J ends were trimmed by 4 bases and 4 bases, with 17 bases remaining between them. The CDR3 is 16 residues long.

The chain employs TRBV5-1 and TRBJ2-7, with 14 bases lining up with TRBD2. This CDR3 has 16 residues. Germline CDR1 is SGHRS and CDR2 is YFSETQ. The ends lost 3 bases at V and 3 bases at J; junction bases unmatched: 5. For the CDR3, the DNA is TGCGCCAGCAGCTACGGACTAGCGGGAGGCTACTACGAGCAGTACTTC. It is translated as CASSYGLAGGYYEQYF.

The chain employs TRBV6-1 and TRBJ2-2, with D hard to call. Between the trimmed V and J ends, which lost 10 bases and 8 bases, there was a span of 11 bases. Germline V lookup: CDR1 MNHNS, CDR2 SASEGT. The CDR3 has 11 residues. CDR3 sequence reads: CATRGPGELFF. The CDR3 DNA is TGTGCCACCCGCGGACCGGGGGAGCTGTTTTTT.

Details on this clone: Germline is not matched at one junction end, which may reflect a read error. The V call is TRBV7-2, the J call TRBJ2-7; the D gene is possibly TRBD2 (6 bases). Germline CDR1 SGHTA, CDR2 FQGNSA. The CDR3 is 12 amino acids. The CDR3 region is CASSYGDSLRNF. The DNA of the CDR3 is TGTGCCAGCAGCTACGGGGACTCCCTGCGCAACTTC.

This rearrangement joins TRBV4-3 to TRBJ1-2; D perhaps matches TRBD1 (5 bases). V dropped 3 bases and J dropped 6 bases, with 23 bases sitting between them. CDR3 length: 17 amino acids. Per germline, CDR1 LGHNA and CDR2 YSLEER. CDR3 protein: CASSHTPLTARFDGYTF. CDR3 DNA sequence: TGCGCCAGCAGCCACACTCCTCTGACAGCAAGGTTTGATGGCTACACCTTC.

The rearrangement joins TRBV6-6 to TRBJ2-7, with unresolved D. The V and J ends lost 0 bases and 6 bases respectively, with 6 bases between them. This CDR3 has 12 residues. Germline CDR1 MNHNY, CDR2 SVGAGI (reference sequence). The DNA for the CDR3 is TGTGCCAGCAGTTACTCGATGGGCGAGCAGTACTTC. It specifies CASSYSMGEQYF.

The genes are TRBV25-1 and TRBJ1-5; tentatively, D is TRBD1 (6 bases). Germline CDR1 is MGHDK and CDR2 is SYGVNS. This CDR3 is 16 amino acids long. Trimming stripped 4 bases from V and 5 bases from J, with 18 bases between. CDR3 sequence: CASSAPDRGVDQPQHF. DNA for the CDR3: TGTGCCAGCAGTGCGCCGGACAGAGGGGTAGATCAGCCCCAGCATTTT. Together with reference TRBV25-1 and TRBJ1-5, the CDR3 gives the full variable domain: EADIYQTPRYLVIGTGKKITLECSQTMGHDKMYWYQQDPGMELHLIHYSYGVNSTEKGDLSSESTVSRIRTEHFPLTLESARPSHTSQYLCASSAPDRGVDQPQHFGDGTRLSIL.

The sample holds a few counts of this clone. The V call is TRBV7-9, the J call TRBJ1-4; perhaps TRBD1 as D (5 bases). Trimming removed 5 bases at V and 12 bases at J, with 16 bases between. The CDR3 has 13 residues. The V gene's germline CDR1 is SEHNR and CDR2 FQNEAQ (reference sequence). In DNA form, the CDR3 reads TGTGCCAGCAGCGTCGGGGGGAGTATGGAACTGTTTTTT. Its translation: CASSVGGSMELFF. Combining the CDR3 with reference TRBV7-9 and TRBJ1-4 gives the whole variable domain DTGVSQNPRHKITKRGQNVTFRCDPISEHNRLYWYRQTLGQGPEFLTYFQNEAQLEKSRLLSDRFSAERPKGSFSTLEIQRTEQGDSAMYLCASSVGGSMELFFGSGTQLSVL.

The chain links TRBV4-1 to TRBJ2-5, with a weak D call TRBD2 (6 bases). The germline gives CDR1 MGHRA, CDR2 YSYEKL. The CDR3 contains 16 residues. V lost 0 bases to trimming and J lost 6 bases, with 17 bases between them. The CDR3 here is CASSQDSGRAGKTQYF. The CDR3 DNA reads TGCGCCAGCAGCCAAGATTCAGGGCGCGCGGGGAAGACCCAGTACTTC.

The V gene is TRBV10-3, the J gene TRBJ1-1, with D possibly matching TRBD1 (5 bases). Looked up from germline, CDR1 is ENHRY and CDR2 is SYGVKD. This CDR3 contains 13 residues. Trimming took 4 bases from V and 4 from J, leaving 10 bases between them. The CDR3 coding sequence is TGTGCCATCAGTGTTGGGGGAGGCACTGAAGCTTTCTTT. The encoded protein is CAISVGGGTEAFF.